The source of this T cell receptor (beta chain) is a study of blood T cell repertoires in COVID-19. The method was immunoSEQ multiplex PCR; TCRdb's version includes in-frame clones alone and lacks a portion of them. The repertoire includes over 200,000 clones, 65% to 90% of them detected once, and more than 8.5% sits in the top ten. Enrolled through a virtual design, the participants were between roughly 18 and 89 years of age and came from about two dozen US areas. The CDR3 runs 13 residues. The germline V gene has CDR1 LNHDA and CDR2 SQIVND (reference sequence). Trimming cost V 5 bases and J 9 bases, with 14 bases left between them.

The sequence was obtained from a woman aged 50 to 65 with acute COVID-19. This chain links TRBV19 with TRBJ1-5; D not resolved. The sequenced sample was PBMCs or T cells enriched from blood (not recorded which). CDR3 amino acids: CASSAEAVGPQHF. Here the CDR3 DNA reads TGTGCCAGTAGTGCCGAGGCTGTAGGGCCCCAGCATTTT.